The rows below give T cell receptor beta chains drawn from one sample of a study of beta chain features in type 1 diabetes. Assay: immunoSEQ multiplex PCR; the TCRdb copy retains only in-frame clones and omits some. In the table there are some 220,000 clones, approximately 10% of which are singletons. Specimen: central memory CD4+ T cells from blood. The origin of the receptors is a man aged 18-30 years in good health. CDR3s include the opening cysteine and the closing phenylalanine or tryptophan. The D gene is left open where the match is weak. Part of the rows lack a size; the others show once, few, many or a class for expanded clones.

abundance	d_gene	v_gene	j_gene	CDR3nt	CDR3aa
few	TRBD1	TRBV28	TRBJ1-5	TGTGCCAGCAGTTTACAGGGGGGCAATCAGCCCCAGCATTTT	CASSLQGGNQPQHF
many	NA	TRBV23-1	TRBJ1-5	TGCGCCAGCAGTGCCCCGGGCCGGGACGGCAGTAGCAATCAGCCCCAGCATTTT	CASSAPGRDGSSNQPQHF
NA	TRBD2	TRBV30	TRBJ2-1	TGTGCCTGGAGAGATCCTAGCGGGAGAGATCGCAATGAGCAGTTCTTC	CAWRDPSGRDRNEQFF
many	NA	TRBV4-2	TRBJ2-4	TGTGCCAGCAGCCAAGGGGCGGAGGAAAACATTCAGTACTTC	CASSQGAEENIQYF
NA	TRBD2	TRBV28	TRBJ2-7	TGTGCCAGCAGAGAAAGCCTAGCGGGCACCTACGAGCAGTACTTC	CASRESLAGTYEQYF
NA	TRBD1	TRBV30	TRBJ1-4	TGTGCCTGGAGTGCGGGCCAGGGGGCCCTCGGCGAAAAACTGTTTTTT	CAWSAGQGALGEKLFF
many	TRBD1	TRBV5-4	TRBJ2-3	TGTGCCAGCAGCTTGGTGACAGGGCGCACAGATACGCAGTATTTT	CASSLVTGRTDTQYF
NA	NA	TRBV11-2	TRBJ2-1	TGTGCCAGCAGCTTTTCGTCGTCAGGGGCCTACAATGAGCAGTTCTTC	CASSFSSSGAYNEQFF
few	NA	TRBV19	TRBJ1-4	TGTGCCAGTACCCTCAAACCGGGAGAAGGAAAACTGTTTTTT	CASTLKPGEGKLFF
NA	NA	TRBV4-2	TRBJ2-7	TGTGCCAGCAGCCAAGATAGCGGAGCGACCGGCAACGAGCAGTACTTC	CASSQDSGATGNEQYF
few	NA	TRBV2	TRBJ1-4	TGTGCCAGCAGTGAACCCCAGGGAACTAATGAAAAACTGTTTTTT	CASSEPQGTNEKLFF
few	TRBD1	TRBV7-2	TRBJ2-5	TGTGCCAGCAGCGTAGGATACAGGGGGCCGGAAGAGACCCAGTACTTC	CASSVGYRGPEETQYF
NA	TRBD1	TRBV28	TRBJ2-2	TGTGCCAGCAGTCCCTACGGACAGGGGGCCTATCGTGCCGGGGAGCTGTTTTTT	CASSPYGQGAYRAGELFF
NA	NA	TRBV10-3	TRBJ2-7	TGTGCCATCAGTGCGTGGGGATCTGACAGGTCGGAGCAGTACTTC	CAISAWGSDRSEQYF
few	NA	TRBV20-1	TRBJ1-1	TGCAGTGCTAGCCACAGGGTGGAGGCTTTCTTT	CSASHRVEAFF
few	NA	TRBV9	TRBJ1-2	TGTGCCAGCAGCGGAGGCAGGGCCCTCATCTATGGCTACACCTTC	CASSGGRALIYGYTF
NA	TRBD2	TRBV15	TRBJ2-5	TGTGCCACCAGCCCGCGGGGGGGCCAAGAGACCCAGTACTTC	CATSPRGGQETQYF
few	NA	TRBV2	TRBJ2-7	TGTGCCAGCTGCCTACAGGGAAGGAACGAGCAGTACTTC	CASCLQGRNEQYF
NA	NA	TRBV28	TRBJ2-7	TGTGCCAGCAGTTTATCCTCCGGGCTCTCTTACGAGCAGTACTTC	CASSLSSGLSYEQYF
few	NA	TRBV4-2	TRBJ2-7	TGTGCCAGCAGCACGGACCACTACGAGCAGTACTTC	CASSTDHYEQYF
many	TRBD1	TRBV9	TRBJ2-7	TGTGCCAGCAGTGAAGCGGGACAGGGGCTAGGCCGGCAGTACTTC	CASSEAGQGLGRQYF
few	NA	TRBV7-2	TRBJ2-1	TGTGCCAGCAAGCCCAGGGGACCACGTTACAATGAGCAGTTCTTC	CASKPRGPRYNEQFF
few	NA	TRBV2	TRBJ2-7	TGTGCCAGCACCAGGACAGACTACGAGCAGTACTTC	CASTRTDYEQYF
few	NA	TRBV29-1	TRBJ1-1	TGCAGCGTTGGGGCAGGCTGGGGCATGATGAACACTGAAGCTTTCTTT	CSVGAGWGMMNTEAFF
few	NA	TRBV5-1	TRBJ1-1	TGCGCCAGCCTACAAGACAGGTCTGGAGAAGCTTTCTTT	CASLQDRSGEAFF